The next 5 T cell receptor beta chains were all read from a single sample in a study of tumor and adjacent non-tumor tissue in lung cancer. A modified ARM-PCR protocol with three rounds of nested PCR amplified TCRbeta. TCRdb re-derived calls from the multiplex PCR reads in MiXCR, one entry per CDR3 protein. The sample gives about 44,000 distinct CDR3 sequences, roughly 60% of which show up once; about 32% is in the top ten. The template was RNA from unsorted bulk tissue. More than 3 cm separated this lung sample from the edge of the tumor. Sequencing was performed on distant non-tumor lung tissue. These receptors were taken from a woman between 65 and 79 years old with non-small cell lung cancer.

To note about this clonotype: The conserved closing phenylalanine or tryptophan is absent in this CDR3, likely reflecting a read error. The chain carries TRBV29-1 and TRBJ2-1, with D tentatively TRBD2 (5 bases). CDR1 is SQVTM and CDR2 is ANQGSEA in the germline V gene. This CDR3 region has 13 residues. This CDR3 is CRVQLDSVNEQFL. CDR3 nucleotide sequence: TGCAGAGTTCAACTAGATTCGGTCAATGAGCAGTTCCTC.

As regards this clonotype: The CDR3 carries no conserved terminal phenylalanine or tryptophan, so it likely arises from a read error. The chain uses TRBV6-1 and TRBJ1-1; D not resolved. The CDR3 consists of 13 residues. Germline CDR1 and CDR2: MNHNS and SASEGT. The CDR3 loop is CVSSEKVNTEAFS. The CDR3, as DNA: TGTGTCAGCAGTGAAAAAGTGAACACTGAAGCTTTCTCT.

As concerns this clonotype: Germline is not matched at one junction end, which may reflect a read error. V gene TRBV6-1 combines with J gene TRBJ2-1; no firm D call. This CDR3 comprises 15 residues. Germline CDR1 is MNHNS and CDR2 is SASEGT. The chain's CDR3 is CASSEHGSTYNERFF. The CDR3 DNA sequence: TGTGCCAGCAGTGAACATGGAAGCACCTACAATGAGCGGTTCTTC.

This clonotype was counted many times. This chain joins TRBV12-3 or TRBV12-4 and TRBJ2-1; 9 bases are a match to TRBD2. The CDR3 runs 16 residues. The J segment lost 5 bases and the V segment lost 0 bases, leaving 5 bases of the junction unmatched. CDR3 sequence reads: CASSLAGTSPNNEQFF. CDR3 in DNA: TGTGCCAGCAGTTTAGCCGGGACTAGCCCAAACAATGAGCAGTTCTTC.

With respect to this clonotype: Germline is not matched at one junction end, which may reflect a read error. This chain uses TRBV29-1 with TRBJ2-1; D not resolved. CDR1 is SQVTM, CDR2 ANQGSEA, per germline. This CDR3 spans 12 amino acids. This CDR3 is CSVEQTNKEQFF. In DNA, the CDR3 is TGCAGCGTTGAACAGACAAACAAGGAGCAGTTCTTC.